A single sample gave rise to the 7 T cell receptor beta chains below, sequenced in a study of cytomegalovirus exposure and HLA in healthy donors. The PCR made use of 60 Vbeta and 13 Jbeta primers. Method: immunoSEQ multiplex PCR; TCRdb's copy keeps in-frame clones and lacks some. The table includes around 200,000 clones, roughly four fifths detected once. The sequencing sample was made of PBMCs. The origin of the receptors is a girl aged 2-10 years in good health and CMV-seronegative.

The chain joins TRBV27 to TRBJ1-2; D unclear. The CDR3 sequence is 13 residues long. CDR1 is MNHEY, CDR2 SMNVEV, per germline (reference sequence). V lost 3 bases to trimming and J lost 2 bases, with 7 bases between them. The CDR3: CASSFGENYGYTF. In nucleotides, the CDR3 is TGTGCCAGCAGTTTCGGTGAAAACTATGGCTACACCTTC.

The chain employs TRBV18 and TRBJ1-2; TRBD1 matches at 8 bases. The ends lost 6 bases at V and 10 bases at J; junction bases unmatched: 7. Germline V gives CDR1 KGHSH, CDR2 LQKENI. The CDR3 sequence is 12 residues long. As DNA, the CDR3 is TGTGCCAGCTCTCAAGGACAGGGAGACTACACCTTC. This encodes CASSQGQGDYTF.

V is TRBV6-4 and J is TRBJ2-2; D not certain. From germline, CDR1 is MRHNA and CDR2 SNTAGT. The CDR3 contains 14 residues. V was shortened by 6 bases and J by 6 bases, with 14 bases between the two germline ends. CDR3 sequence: CASSQGVGAGELFF. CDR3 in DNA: TGTGCCAGCAGCCAAGGAGTCGGCGCCGGGGAGCTGTTTTTT.

DNA of the CDR3: TGTGCCAGTAGTATAGGGGCGGGGTTTATCTACGAGCAGTACTTC. It is translated as CASSIGAGFIYEQYF. This chain links TRBV19 with TRBJ2-7, with TRBD2 as a possible D gene (6 bases). The length of the CDR3 is 15 residues. The V gene lost 1 base and the J gene lost 3 bases, with 13 bases spanning the gap. CDR1 is LNHDA, CDR2 SQIVND, per germline (reference sequence).

CDR3 sequence: CASSATIGRDREKLFF. DNA for the CDR3: TGTGCCAGCAGCGCAACCATCGGGAGGGACCGGGAAAAACTGTTTTTT. The V gene is TRBV11-2, the J gene TRBJ1-4; D possibly corresponds to TRBD1 (5 bases). CDR1 is SGHAT and CDR2 is FQNNGV in the germline V gene. The CDR3 has 16 residues. V was trimmed by 5 bases and J by 8 bases, leaving 21 bases between them.

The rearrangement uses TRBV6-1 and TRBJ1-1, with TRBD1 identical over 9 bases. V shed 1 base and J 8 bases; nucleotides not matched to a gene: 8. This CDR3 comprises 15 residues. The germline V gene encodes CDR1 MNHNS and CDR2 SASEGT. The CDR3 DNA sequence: TGTGCCAGCAGTGAAGGGAGGAGGGACAGGGCCGAAGCTTTCTTT. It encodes CASSEGRRDRAEAFF.

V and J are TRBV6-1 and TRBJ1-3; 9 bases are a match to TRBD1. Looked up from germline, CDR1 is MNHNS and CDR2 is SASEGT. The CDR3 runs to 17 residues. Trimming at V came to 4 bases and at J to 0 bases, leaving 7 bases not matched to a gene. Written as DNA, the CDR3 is TGTGCCAGCAGTGTCAACACAGGGGGCAGCTCTGGAAACACCATATATTTT. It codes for CASSVNTGGSSGNTIYF.